These 13 T cell receptor beta chains share one sample of origin, sequenced in a study of a mutant IDH1 vaccine in newly diagnosed glioma. The method was immunoSEQ multiplex PCR; TCRdb's version includes in-frame clones alone and lacks a portion of them. The table includes 20,000 to 30,000 clones, 90% to 95% detected once. Regarding time point: baseline, week 1 (first vaccination visit). The treatment was: pre-vaccination baseline after standard-of-care therapy. This sample comprised PBMCs, obtained from a glioma patient treated with radiotherapy, temozolomide or both. The source of these receptors is a man in his thirties or forties with glioma.

Regarding this clone: The junction and the germline gene differ at one end; a read error may be behind it. V is TRBV30 and J is TRBJ2-7, with TRBD1 as a possible D gene (6 bases). Germline CDR1 is GTSNPN and CDR2 is SVGIG (reference sequence). The CDR3 is 11 residues long. The CDR3 sequence is CAWSATGHHRF. CDR3 bases: TGTGCCTGGAGTGCTACAGGGCACCATAGATTC.

The V gene is TRBV19, the J gene TRBJ2-5; TRBD2 agrees at 16 bases. CDR3 length equals 17 residues. Germline-derived CDR1 and CDR2 are LNHDA and SQIVND (reference sequence). Trimming at V came to 5 bases and at J to 1 base, leaving 4 bases not matched to a gene. The CDR3 region is CASSGTSGRGFQETQYF. The CDR3 DNA reads TGTGCCAGTAGTGGGACTAGCGGGAGGGGGTTCCAAGAGACCCAGTACTTC.

The chain is built from TRBV5-1 and TRBJ2-7, with D perhaps TRBD2 (7 bases). Trimming shortened V by 2 bases and J by 2 bases, and 11 bases separated the two germline ends. Germline lookup yields CDR1 SGHRS and CDR2 YFSETQ. The CDR3 is 14 residues long. This CDR3 reads CASSFTGTTYEQYF. CDR3 nucleotide sequence: TGCGCCAGCAGCTTCACAGGGACTACCTACGAGCAGTACTTC.

V usage is TRBV27 and J usage is TRBJ1-5; possible D gene TRBD1, 5 bases. Germline CDR1 is MNHEY and CDR2 is SMNVEV (reference sequence). Between the trimmed V and J ends, which lost 5 bases and 4 bases, there was a span of 9 bases. CDR3 length equals 13 residues. CDR3 coding DNA: TGTGCCAGCAGTATACAGGATAATCAGCCCCAGCATTTT. It is translated as CASSIQDNQPQHF.

V usage is TRBV19 and J usage is TRBJ1-5; 10 bases line up with TRBD1. The germline CDR1 and CDR2 sequences are LNHDA and SQIVND (reference sequence). Germline trimming cut 6 bases from V and 0 bases from J; bases unmatched to any gene: 11. The CDR3 totals 18 residues. The CDR3, as DNA: TGTGCCAGTAGGCGGACAGGGGGGATACTCTTTAGCAATCAGCCCCAGCATTTT. It is translated as CASRRTGGILFSNQPQHF.

The chain joins TRBV13 to TRBJ1-2; 7 bases fit TRBD1. The CDR3 consists of 16 residues. J lost 4 bases, V lost 4 bases, and 12 bases had no gene match. Looked up from germline, CDR1 is PRHDT and CDR2 is FYEKMQ (reference sequence). CDR3 sequence (DNA): TGTGCCAGCAGCTCCGAACGACAGGGAAGACGCTATGGCTACACCTTC. This sequence encodes CASSSERQGRRYGYTF.

The chain couples TRBV4-1 to TRBJ2-1; 8 positions match TRBD2. The germline CDR1 and CDR2 sequences are MGHRA and YSYEKL. The CDR3 sequence is 16 residues long. V shed 1 base and J 4 bases; nucleotides not matched to a gene: 6. CDR3 sequence: CASSQVETSEYNEQFF. The CDR3 DNA is TGCGCCAGCAGCCAAGTGGAGACTAGCGAGTACAATGAGCAGTTCTTC.

The chain couples TRBV7-9 to TRBJ2-7; D may be TRBD1 or TRBD2 (6 bases each). The CDR3 is made up of 16 amino acids. CDR1 is SEHNR, CDR2 FQNEAQ, per germline (reference sequence). V was pared by 5 bases and J by 1 base, with 18 bases between. The CDR3 sequence is CASSPGAGEGSYEQYF. The CDR3 DNA reads as TGTGCCAGCAGCCCGGGGGCAGGGGAAGGTTCCTACGAGCAGTACTTC. Based on the CDR3 plus reference TRBV7-9 and TRBJ2-7, the full variable domain is DTGVSQNPRHKITKRGQNVTFRCDPISEHNRLYWYRQTLGQGPEFLTYFQNEAQLEKSRLLSDRFSAERPKGSFSTLEIQRTEQGDSAMYLCASSPGAGEGSYEQYFGPGTRLTVT.

This clone was seen only once. This chain connects TRBV25-1 to TRBJ1-1; D is undetermined. This CDR3 has 13 residues. From germline, CDR1 is MGHDK and CDR2 SYGVNS. V lost 6 bases, J lost 0 bases, and 8 bases lay in between. CDR3 in DNA: TGTGCCAGCAGCCACGGGCTGAACACTGAAGCTTTCTTT. Its translation: CASSHGLNTEAFF.

The V call is TRBV4-1, the J call TRBJ1-1; TRBD1 is a possible D gene (6 bases). This CDR3 has 12 amino acids. Germline CDR1 MGHRA, CDR2 YSYEKL. The V and J ends lost 1 base and 11 bases respectively, with 11 bases between them. The CDR3 is CASSQGAGVAFF. CDR3 nucleotide sequence: TGCGCCAGCAGCCAAGGAGCAGGGGTCGCTTTCTTT.

The chain has TRBV6-5 and TRBJ2-7; D is unclear. CDR3 length equals 13 residues. Trimming took 0 bases from V and 7 from J, leaving 10 bases between them. Germline CDR1 is MNHEY and CDR2 is SVGAGI. The chain's CDR3 is CASSYSMGREQYF. CDR3 DNA: TGTGCCAGCAGTTACTCAATGGGTCGGGAGCAGTACTTC.

This chain links TRBV12-5 with TRBJ2-3; D is perhaps TRBD1 or TRBD2 (5 bases each). Germline values: CDR1 LGHNT, CDR2 FRNRAP. The CDR3 is 16 amino acids. Trimming cost V 0 bases and J 2 bases, with 12 bases left between them. CDR3 bases: TGTGCTAGTGGTTTGGTACGTGGGGGTATCACAGATACGCAGTATTTT. It specifies CASGLVRGGITDTQYF. The variable domain in full, with the rest retrieved from reference TRBV12-5 and TRBJ2-3, is DARVTQTPRHKVTEMGQEVTMRCQPILGHNTVFWYRQTMMQGLELLAYFRNRAPLDDSGMPKDRFSAEMPDATLATLKIQPSEPRDSAVYFCASGLVRGGITDTQYFGPGTRLTVL.

The chain couples TRBV6-4 to TRBJ2-2, with D unclear. The V gene's germline CDR1 is MRHNA and CDR2 SNTAGT. The CDR3 contains 13 residues. Trimming took 5 bases from V and 1 from J, leaving 5 bases between them. This CDR3 reads CASSSGNTGELFF. The CDR3 DNA sequence: TGTGCCAGCAGTTCAGGGAACACCGGGGAGCTGTTTTTT.